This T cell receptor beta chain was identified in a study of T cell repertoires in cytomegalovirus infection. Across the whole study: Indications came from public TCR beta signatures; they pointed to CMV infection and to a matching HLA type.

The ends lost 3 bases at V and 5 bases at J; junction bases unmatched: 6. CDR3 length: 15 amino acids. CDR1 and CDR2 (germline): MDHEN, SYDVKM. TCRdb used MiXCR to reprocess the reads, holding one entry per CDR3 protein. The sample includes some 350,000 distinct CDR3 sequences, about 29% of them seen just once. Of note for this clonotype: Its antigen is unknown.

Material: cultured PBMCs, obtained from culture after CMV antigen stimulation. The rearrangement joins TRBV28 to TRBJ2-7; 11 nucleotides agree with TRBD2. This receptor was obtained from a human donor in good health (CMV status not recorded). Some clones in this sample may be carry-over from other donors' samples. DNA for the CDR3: TGTGCCAGCAGTTTTTTAGCGGGAGGGCCTGACGAGCAGTACTTC. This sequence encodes CASSFLAGGPDEQYF.